This T cell receptor beta chain was identified during a study of PD-L1 blockade in urothelial cancer. Synthetic analogs of TCR templates were spiked into every PCR. Libraries were prepared by immunoSEQ multiplex PCR; TCRdb keeps only in-frame clonotypes and omits some of them. The repertoire has about 19,000 clones, about four fifths of them found once; the top ten carry 1.5% to 2%. Described time point: peripheral blood 6 weeks after treatment start. The sequenced sample was PBMCs, obtained around atezolizumab (anti-PD-L1) treatment. The source is a man aged 50 to 60 with urothelial cancer.

CDR3 sequence: CASRPRRDRGRFVREETQYF. In DNA form, the CDR3 reads TGTGCCAGCAGGCCCCGACGGGACAGGGGGCGTTTTGTCAGAGAGGAGACCCAGTACTTC. This chain links TRBV28 with TRBJ2-5; TRBD1 aligns across 12 bases. Unmatched junction bases numbered 22, after V lost 6 bases and J lost 5 bases. CDR3 length equals 20 residues. CDR1 is MDHEN and CDR2 is SYDVKM in the germline V gene.